Sequencing of this T cell receptor (beta chain) was carried out in a study of blood T cells in healthy people across ages. Study overall: Capture via template switching afforded approximately one barcoded beta molecule per two T cells. Points from the study as a whole: A strong correlation was found between TCR beta diversity and the percentage of naive T cells.

The CDR3 contains 13 residues. From germline, CDR1 is DFQATT and CDR2 SNEGSKA (reference sequence). Trimming stripped 6 bases from V and 2 bases from J, with 11 bases between. Points on this clonotype: The antigen is not known.

A sample-barcoded 5' primer and a J-beta primer mix were used in a second PCR of roughly 6 to 12 cycles. TCRdb passed the 5' RACE reads through MiXCR, listing each CDR3 protein once. The sample has about 1.5 million distinct CDR3 sequences, under 55% seen once. The clonotype was recovered from a woman aged 18-29 years in good health. The sequenced sample consisted of blood. V is TRBV20-1 and J is TRBJ2-1, with D possibly matching TRBD2 (6 bases). The CDR3: CSARRAAYNEQFF. CDR3 nucleotide sequence: TGCAGTGCCCGGAGGGCCGCCTACAATGAGCAGTTCTTC.